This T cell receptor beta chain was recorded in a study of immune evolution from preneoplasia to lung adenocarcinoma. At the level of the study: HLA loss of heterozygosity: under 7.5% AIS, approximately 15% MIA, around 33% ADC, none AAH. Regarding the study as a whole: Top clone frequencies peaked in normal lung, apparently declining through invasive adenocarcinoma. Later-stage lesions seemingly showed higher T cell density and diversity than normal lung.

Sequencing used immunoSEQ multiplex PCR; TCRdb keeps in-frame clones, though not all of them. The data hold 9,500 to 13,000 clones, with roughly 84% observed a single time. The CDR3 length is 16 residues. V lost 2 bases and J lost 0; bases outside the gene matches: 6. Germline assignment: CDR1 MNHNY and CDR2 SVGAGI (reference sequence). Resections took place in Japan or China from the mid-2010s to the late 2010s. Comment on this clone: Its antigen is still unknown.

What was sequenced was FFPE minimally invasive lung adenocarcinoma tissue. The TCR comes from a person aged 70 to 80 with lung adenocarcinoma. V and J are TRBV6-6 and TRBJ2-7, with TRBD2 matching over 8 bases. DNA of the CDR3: TGTGCCAGCAGTTACGAGTCTAGCGGGCTCTCCTACGAGCAGTACTTC. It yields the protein CASSYESSGLSYEQYF.